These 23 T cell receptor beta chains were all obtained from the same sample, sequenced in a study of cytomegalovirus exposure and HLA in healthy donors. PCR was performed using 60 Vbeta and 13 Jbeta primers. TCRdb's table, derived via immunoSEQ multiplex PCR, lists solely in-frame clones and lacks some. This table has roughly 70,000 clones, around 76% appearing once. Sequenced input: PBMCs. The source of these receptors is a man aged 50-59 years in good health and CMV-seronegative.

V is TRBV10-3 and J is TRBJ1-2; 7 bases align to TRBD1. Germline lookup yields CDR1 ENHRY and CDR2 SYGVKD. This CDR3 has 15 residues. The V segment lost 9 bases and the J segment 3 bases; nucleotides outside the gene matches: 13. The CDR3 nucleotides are TGTGCCATACAACGCTTATATGGGACAGACTATGGCTACACCTTC. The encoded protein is CAIQRLYGTDYGYTF.

CDR3 region: CASRKGTGGARNSPLHF. CDR3 sequence (DNA): TGTGCCAGCAGAAAAGGGACAGGGGGCGCCCGTAATTCACCCCTCCACTTT. This chain connects TRBV27 to TRBJ1-6, with TRBD1 matching 12 bases. Per the germline V gene, CDR1 is MNHEY and CDR2 is SMNVEV (reference sequence). The V gene end was trimmed by 6 bases and the J gene end by 6 bases; junction bases not matched to a gene: 9. The CDR3 runs 17 residues.

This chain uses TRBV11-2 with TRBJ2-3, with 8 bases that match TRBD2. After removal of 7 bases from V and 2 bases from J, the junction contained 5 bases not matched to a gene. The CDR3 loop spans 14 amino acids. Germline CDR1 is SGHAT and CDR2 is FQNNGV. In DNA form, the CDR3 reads TGTGCCAGCACCCCAGGACTAGCCACAGATACGCAGTATTTT. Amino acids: CASTPGLATDTQYF.

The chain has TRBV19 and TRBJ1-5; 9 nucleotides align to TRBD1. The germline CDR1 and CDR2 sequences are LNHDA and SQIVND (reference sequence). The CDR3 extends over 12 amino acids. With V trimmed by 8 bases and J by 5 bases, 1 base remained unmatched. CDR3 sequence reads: CASGQGYQPQHF. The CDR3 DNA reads TGTGCCAGTGGACAGGGGTATCAGCCCCAGCATTTT.

Here the CDR3 DNA reads TGTGCCAGCAGCTTGATCCAGGGAACGACTGAAGCTTTCTTT. Translated: CASSLIQGTTEAFF. The chain is built from TRBV7-9 and TRBJ1-1, with D perhaps matching TRBD1 (5 bases). Between the trimmed V and J ends, which lost 3 bases and 5 bases, there was a span of 13 bases. CDR3 length: 14 amino acids. Per germline, CDR1 SEHNR and CDR2 FQNEAQ (reference sequence).

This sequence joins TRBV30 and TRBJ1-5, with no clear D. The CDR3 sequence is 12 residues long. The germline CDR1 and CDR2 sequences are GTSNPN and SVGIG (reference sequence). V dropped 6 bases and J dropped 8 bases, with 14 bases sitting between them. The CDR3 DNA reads TGTGCCTGCGGCGGGCGCCAGGAGCCCCAGCATTTT. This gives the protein CACGGRQEPQHF.

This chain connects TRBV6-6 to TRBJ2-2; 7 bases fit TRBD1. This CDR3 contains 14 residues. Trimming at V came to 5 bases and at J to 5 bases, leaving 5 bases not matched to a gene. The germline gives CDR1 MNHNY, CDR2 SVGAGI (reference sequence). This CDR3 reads CASSQVQGTGELFF. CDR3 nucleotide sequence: TGTGCCAGCAGTCAAGTACAGGGGACCGGGGAGCTGTTTTTT.

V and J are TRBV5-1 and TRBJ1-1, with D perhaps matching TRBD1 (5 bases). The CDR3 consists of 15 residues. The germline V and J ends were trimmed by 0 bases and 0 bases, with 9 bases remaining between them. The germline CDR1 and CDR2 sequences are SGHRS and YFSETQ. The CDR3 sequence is CASSLEGQMNTEAFF. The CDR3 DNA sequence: TGCGCCAGCAGCTTGGAAGGACAAATGAACACTGAAGCTTTCTTT.

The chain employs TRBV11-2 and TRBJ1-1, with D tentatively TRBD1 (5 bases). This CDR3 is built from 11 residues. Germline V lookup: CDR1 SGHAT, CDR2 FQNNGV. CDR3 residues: CCSGLKTEAFF. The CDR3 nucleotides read TGTTGCTCAGGGTTAAAGACTGAAGCTTTCTTT.

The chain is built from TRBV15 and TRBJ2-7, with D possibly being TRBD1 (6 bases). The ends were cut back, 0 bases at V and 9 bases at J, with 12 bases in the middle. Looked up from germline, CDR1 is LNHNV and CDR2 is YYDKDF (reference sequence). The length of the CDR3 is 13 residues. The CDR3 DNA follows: TGTGCCACCAGCAGAGATACAGGGAGATCGCAGTACTTC. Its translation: CATSRDTGRSQYF.

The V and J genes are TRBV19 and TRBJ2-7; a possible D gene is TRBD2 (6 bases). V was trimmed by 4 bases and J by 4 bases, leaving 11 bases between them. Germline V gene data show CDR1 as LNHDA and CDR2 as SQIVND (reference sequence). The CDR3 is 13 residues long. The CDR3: CASSRAGWYEQYF. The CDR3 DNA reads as TGTGCCAGTAGTAGGGCGGGATGGTACGAGCAGTACTTC.

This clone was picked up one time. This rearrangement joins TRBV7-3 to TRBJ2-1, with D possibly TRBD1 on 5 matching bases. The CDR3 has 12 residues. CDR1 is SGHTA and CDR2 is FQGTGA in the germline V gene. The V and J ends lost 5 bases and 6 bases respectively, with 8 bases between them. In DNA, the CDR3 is TGTGCCAGCAGCCTAGACAGCAATGAGCAGTTCTTC. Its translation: CASSLDSNEQFF. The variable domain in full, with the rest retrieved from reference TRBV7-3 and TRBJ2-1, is GAGVSQTPSNKVTEKGKYVELRCDPISGHTALYWYRQSLGQGPEFLIYFQGTGAADDSGLPNDRFFAVRPEGSVSTLKIQRTERGDSAVYLCASSLDSNEQFFGPGTRLTVL.

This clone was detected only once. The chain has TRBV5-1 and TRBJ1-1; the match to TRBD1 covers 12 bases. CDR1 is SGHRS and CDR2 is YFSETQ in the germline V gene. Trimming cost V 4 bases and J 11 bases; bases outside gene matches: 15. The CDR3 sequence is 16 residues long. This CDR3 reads CASSTLLGTGGARAFF. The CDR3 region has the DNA TGCGCCAGCAGCACTTTACTCGGGACAGGGGGCGCGCGGGCTTTCTTT. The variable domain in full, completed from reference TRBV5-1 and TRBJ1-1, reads KAGVTQTPRYLIKTRGQQVTLSCSPISGHRSVSWYQQTPGQGLQFLFEYFSETQRNKGNFPGRFSGRQFSNSRSEMNVSTLELGDSALYLCASSTLLGTGGARAFFGQGTRLTVV.

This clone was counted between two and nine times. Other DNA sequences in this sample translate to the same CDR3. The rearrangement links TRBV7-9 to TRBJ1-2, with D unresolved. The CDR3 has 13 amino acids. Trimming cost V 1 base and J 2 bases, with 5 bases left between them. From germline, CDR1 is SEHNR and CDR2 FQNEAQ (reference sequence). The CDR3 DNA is TGTGCCAGCAGCTTAGGGCAGAACTATGGCTACACCTTC. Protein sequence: CASSLGQNYGYTF.

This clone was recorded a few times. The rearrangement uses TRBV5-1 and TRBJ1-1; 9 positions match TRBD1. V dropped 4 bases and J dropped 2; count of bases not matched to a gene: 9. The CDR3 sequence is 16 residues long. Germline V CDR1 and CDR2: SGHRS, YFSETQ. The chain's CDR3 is CASSTPGQGTNTEAFF. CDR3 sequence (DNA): TGCGCCAGCAGCACACCGGGACAGGGAACAAACACTGAAGCTTTCTTT.

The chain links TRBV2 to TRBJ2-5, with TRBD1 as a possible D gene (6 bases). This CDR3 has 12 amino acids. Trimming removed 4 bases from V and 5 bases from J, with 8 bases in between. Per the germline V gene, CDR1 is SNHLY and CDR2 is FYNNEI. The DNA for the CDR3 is TGTGCCAGCAGTGGCAGGGGTGAGACCCAGTACTTC. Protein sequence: CASSGRGETQYF.

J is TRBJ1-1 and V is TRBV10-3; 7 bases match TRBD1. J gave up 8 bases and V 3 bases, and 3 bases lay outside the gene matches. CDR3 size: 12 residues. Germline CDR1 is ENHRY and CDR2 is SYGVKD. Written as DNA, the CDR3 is TGTGCCATCAGTGATTGGGGACAGGAAGCTTTCTTT. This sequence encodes CAISDWGQEAFF.

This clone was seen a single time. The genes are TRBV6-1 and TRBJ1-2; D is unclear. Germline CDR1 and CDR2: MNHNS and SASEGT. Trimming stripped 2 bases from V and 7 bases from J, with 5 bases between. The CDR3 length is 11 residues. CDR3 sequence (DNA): TGTGCCAGCAGTGAATACGGTGGCTACACCTTC. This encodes CASSEYGGYTF.

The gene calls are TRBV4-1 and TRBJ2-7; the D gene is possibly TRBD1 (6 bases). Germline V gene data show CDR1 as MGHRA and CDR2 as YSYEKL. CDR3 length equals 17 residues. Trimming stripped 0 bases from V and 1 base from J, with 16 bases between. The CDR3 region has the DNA TGCGCCAGCAGCCAAGATCCTCTCAGGGGACAATCCTACGAGCAGTACTTC. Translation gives CASSQDPLRGQSYEQYF.

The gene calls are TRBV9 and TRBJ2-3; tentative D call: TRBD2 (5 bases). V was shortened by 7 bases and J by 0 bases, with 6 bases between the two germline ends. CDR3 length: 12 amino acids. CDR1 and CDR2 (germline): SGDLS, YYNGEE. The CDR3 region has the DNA TGTGCCAGCGGGAGAAGCACAGATACGCAGTATTTT. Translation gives CASGRSTDTQYF.

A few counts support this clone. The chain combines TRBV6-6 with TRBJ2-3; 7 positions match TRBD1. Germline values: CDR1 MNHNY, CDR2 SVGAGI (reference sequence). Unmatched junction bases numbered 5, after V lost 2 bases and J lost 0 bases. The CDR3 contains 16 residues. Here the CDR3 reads CASSYGTETSTDTQYF. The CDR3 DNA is TGTGCCAGCAGTTACGGGACAGAGACGAGCACAGATACGCAGTATTTT.

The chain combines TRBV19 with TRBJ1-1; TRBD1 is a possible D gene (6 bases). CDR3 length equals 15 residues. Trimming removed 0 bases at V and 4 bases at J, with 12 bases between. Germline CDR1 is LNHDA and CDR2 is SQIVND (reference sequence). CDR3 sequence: CASSIEGQLSTEAFF. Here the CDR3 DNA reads TGTGCCAGTAGTATAGAAGGACAGCTTTCCACTGAAGCTTTCTTT.

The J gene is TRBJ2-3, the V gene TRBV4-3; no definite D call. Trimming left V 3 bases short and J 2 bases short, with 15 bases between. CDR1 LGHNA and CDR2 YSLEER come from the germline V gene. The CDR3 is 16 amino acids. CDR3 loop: CASSQGSFPITDTQYF. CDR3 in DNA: TGCGCCAGCAGCCAGGGTAGCTTCCCGATCACAGATACGCAGTATTTT.